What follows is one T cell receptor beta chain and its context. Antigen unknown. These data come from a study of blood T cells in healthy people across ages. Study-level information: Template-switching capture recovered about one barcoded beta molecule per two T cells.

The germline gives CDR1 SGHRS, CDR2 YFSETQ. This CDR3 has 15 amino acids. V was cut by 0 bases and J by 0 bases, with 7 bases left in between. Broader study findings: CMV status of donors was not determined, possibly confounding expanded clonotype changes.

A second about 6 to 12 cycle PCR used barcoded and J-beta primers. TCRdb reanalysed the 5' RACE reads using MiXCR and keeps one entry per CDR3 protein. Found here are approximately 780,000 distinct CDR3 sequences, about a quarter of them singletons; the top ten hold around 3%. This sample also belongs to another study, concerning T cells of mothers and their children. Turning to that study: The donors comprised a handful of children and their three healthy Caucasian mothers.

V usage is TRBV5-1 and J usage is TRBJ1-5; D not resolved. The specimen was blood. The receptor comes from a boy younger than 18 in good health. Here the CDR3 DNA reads TGCGCCAGCAGCTTGGGGATAGATAGCAATCAGCCCCAGCATTTT. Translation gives CASSLGIDSNQPQHF.